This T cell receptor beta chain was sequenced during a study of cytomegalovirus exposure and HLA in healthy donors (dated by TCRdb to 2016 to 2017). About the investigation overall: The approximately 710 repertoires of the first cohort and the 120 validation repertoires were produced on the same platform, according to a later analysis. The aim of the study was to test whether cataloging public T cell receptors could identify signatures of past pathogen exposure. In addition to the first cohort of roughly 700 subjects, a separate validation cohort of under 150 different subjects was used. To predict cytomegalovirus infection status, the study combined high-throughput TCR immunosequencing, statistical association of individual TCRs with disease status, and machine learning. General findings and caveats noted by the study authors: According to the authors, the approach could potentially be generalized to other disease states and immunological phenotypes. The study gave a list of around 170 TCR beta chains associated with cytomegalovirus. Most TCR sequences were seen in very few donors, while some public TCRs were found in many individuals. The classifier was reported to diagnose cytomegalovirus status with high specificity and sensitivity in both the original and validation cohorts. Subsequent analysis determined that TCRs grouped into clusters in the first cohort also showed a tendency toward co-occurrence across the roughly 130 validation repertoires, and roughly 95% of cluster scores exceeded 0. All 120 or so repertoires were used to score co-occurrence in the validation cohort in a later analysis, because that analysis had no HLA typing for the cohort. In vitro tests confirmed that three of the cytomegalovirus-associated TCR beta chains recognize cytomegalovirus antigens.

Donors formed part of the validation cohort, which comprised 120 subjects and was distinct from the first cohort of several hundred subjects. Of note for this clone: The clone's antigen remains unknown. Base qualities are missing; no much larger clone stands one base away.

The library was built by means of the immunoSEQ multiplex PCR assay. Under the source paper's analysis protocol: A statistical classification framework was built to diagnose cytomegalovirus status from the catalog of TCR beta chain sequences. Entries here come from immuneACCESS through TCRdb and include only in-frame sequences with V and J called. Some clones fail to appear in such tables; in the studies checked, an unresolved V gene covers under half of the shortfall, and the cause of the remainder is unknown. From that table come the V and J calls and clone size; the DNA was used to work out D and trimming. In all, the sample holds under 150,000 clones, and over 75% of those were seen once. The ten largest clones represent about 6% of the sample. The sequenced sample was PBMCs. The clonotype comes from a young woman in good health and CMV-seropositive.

Read as DNA, the sequence is TGTGCCAGCAGCTTAGCAAGGGACAGGGAAGGCATTCAGTACTTC. It codes for CASSLARDREGIQYF. The chain employs TRBV7-2 and TRBJ2-4; the central 9 bases match TRBD1. Taken from the germline V gene, the CDR1 and CDR2 loops are SGHTA and FQGNSA. The CDR3 runs 15 amino acids, cysteine and phenylalanine included. The read is trimmed to its CDR3 DNA, 45 bases read in frame from base 1. The V end gives up 0 bases and the J end 9 bases, leaving 6 bases in the junction not matched to a gene.